This T cell receptor beta chain is from a study of T cells in localized non-small cell lung cancer. A remark on this clone: Its antigen is currently unknown.

Study-level findings and limits: Longer overall survival associated with higher blood T cell density; shorter survival with higher adjacent-lung clonality.

Here immunoSEQ multiplex PCR was the method, and the copy in TCRdb shows in-frame clones only, minus some. The repertoire holds tens of thousands of clones, with 85% to 90% as singletons. The sample was peripheral blood, taken before any cancer treatment. The receptor was isolated from a male donor aged 60 or over with stage I lung adenocarcinoma.

The CDR3: CASSESGWGQPQHF. Here the CDR3 DNA reads TGTGCCAGCAGTGAGTCAGGGTGGGGTCAGCCCCAGCATTTT. The chain couples TRBV6-1 to TRBJ1-5; D may be TRBD1 (5 bases). Germline CDR1 and CDR2: MNHNS and SASEGT. Trimming left V 3 bases short and J 6 bases short, with 12 bases between. The CDR3 consists of 14 residues.